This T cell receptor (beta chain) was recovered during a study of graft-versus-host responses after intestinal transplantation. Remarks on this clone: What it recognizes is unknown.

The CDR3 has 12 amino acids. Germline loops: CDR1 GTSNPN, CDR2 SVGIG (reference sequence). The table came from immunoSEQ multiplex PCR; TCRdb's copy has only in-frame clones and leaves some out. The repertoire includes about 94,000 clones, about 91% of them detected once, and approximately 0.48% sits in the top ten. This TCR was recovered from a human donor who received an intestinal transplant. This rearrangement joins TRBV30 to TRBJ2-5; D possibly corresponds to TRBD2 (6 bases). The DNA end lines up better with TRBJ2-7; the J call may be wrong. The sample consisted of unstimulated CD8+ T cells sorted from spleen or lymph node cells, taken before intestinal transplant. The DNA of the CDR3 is TGTGCCTGGGGGGGGACCTCCTACGAGCAGTACTTC. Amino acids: CAWGGTSYEQYF.